A selection of T cell receptor beta chains follows, all from one sample in a study of T cells in Graves' hyperthyroidism and ophthalmopathy. TCRdb used MiXCR to reprocess the multiplex PCR reads, holding one entry per CDR3 protein. This sample has about 210,000 distinct CDR3 sequences, with about a sixth found just once. Source material: blood. The receptor source for this set is a man aged 40-49 years with Graves' hyperthyroidism. Each CDR3 is given with its conserved first and last residue. A D gene is named only where the DNA matches it firmly. Clone size is given for some rows only: seen once, a few or many times, or a class if the clone is expanded.

d_call: NA
clone_size: NA
v_call: TRBV9
cdr3_aa: CASRAPQTDTQYF

d_call: NA
clone_size: NA
v_call: TRBV7-9
cdr3_aa: CASSPGAAHNEQFF

d_call: NA
clone_size: few
v_call: TRBV5-6
cdr3_aa: CASSGGTSETQYF

d_call: NA
clone_size: few
v_call: TRBV6-6
cdr3_aa: CASSYWGRETQYF

d_call: NA
clone_size: many
v_call: TRBV2
cdr3_aa: CASSEVAGRTGELFF

d_call: TRBD1
clone_size: many
v_call: TRBV9
cdr3_aa: CASSYRDRGNFDAYEQYF

d_call: NA
clone_size: few
v_call: TRBV4-1
cdr3_aa: CASSPGWARVEPQHF

d_call: TRBD1
clone_size: many
v_call: TRBV5-1
cdr3_aa: CASSLVGQQETQYF

d_call: NA
clone_size: many
v_call: TRBV7-8
cdr3_aa: CASSLAGAYQPQHF

d_call: NA
clone_size: many
v_call: TRBV28
cdr3_aa: CASTKGGSGNSPLHF

d_call: NA
clone_size: few
v_call: TRBV6-2/TRBV6-3
cdr3_aa: CASSYSRGYGSPLHF

d_call: NA
clone_size: NA
v_call: TRBV19
cdr3_aa: CASSILAGELFF

d_call: TRBD2
clone_size: many
v_call: TRBV9
cdr3_aa: CASSPRADSGDNEQFF

d_call: NA
clone_size: NA
v_call: TRBV5-1
cdr3_aa: CASSSSPRTDTQYF